A selection of T cell receptor beta chains follows, all from one sample in a study of blood T cell repertoires in COVID-19. Generated by immunoSEQ multiplex PCR, the TCRdb table keeps only in-frame clones and is missing some. The table has 300,000 to 400,000 clones, less than 90% seen once. The sample consisted of peripheral blood. All receptors come from a woman aged 60-70 years with COVID-19, enrolled during active disease. Each CDR3 is given with its conserved first and last residue. Fields, in order: clone size, J gene, V gene, D gene, CDR3 protein, CDR3 DNA. D genes are given only for firm matches. Some rows mark clone size as missing; the rest say once, few, many or name a class of expanded clone.

NA,TRBJ1-2,TRBV5-1,TRBD1,CASSSSDPWDRGYGYTF,TGCGCCAGCAGCTCCTCCGACCCCTGGGACAGAGGCTATGGCTACACCTTC
few,TRBJ2-3,TRBV12-3/TRBV12-4,NA,CASTGRNTDTQYF,TGTGCCAGCACGGGGAGGAACACAGATACGCAGTATTTT
NA,TRBJ2-5,TRBV7-3,TRBD2,CASSLAGGGPWETQYF,TGTGCCAGCAGCTTAGCGGGCGGGGGGCCTTGGGAGACCCAGTACTTC
NA,TRBJ2-5,TRBV18,NA,CASSPARQGGKTQYF,TGTGCCAGCTCACCAGCGCGGCAGGGTGGAAAGACCCAGTACTTC
NA,TRBJ1-2,TRBV30,NA,CAWSEIQGNYGYTF,TGTGCCTGGAGTGAGATACAGGGTAACTATGGCTACACCTTC
NA,TRBJ1-2,TRBV4-2,NA,CASSQDRGSGYTF,TGTGCCAGCAGCCAAGATCGGGGGAGCGGCTACACCTTC
NA,TRBJ1-1,TRBV13,NA,CASSPLGGSTEAFF,TGTGCCAGCAGCCCCCTAGGTGGGTCCACTGAAGCTTTCTTT
once,TRBJ1-1,TRBV30,NA,CAWSGTGMNTEAFF,TGTGCCTGGAGTGGCACAGGCATGAACACTGAAGCTTTCTTT
NA,TRBJ2-3,TRBV7-6,TRBD2,CASSLVAAGSTDTQYF,TGTGCCAGCAGCCTCGTAGCAGCGGGGAGCACAGATACGCAGTATTTT
NA,TRBJ2-3,TRBV10-3,NA,CASGITDTQYF,TGTGCCTCTGGCATCACAGATACGCAGTATTTT
NA,TRBJ2-1,TRBV7-8,NA,CASSTRIGGLYNEQFF,TGTGCCAGCAGCACTCGCATTGGGGGCCTCTACAATGAGCAGTTCTTC
NA,TRBJ1-3,TRBV7-2,TRBD1,CASSLVGTGLAGNTIYF,TGTGCCAGCAGCTTAGTGGGGACAGGGTTGGCTGGAAACACCATATATTTT
NA,TRBJ2-7,TRBV21-1,NA,CASSPRVHSYEQYF,TGTGCCAGCAGCCCTCGGGTCCATTCCTACGAGCAGTACTTC
NA,TRBJ2-5,TRBV5-1,NA,CASSKGAGSWQETQYF,TGCGCCAGCAGTAAGGGTGCAGGGTCATGGCAAGAGACCCAGTACTTC
many,TRBJ1-1,TRBV4-1,NA,CASSQGFWAGMRNTEAFF,TGCGCCAGCAGCCAGGGTTTTTGGGCAGGCATGAGGAACACTGAAGCTTTCTTT
NA,TRBJ1-1,TRBV19,NA,CASSIWQGFAEAFF,TGTGCCAGTAGTATATGGCAGGGCTTCGCTGAAGCTTTCTTT
NA,TRBJ2-3,TRBV7-3,NA,CASSLMRPDTQYF,TGTGCCAGCAGCTTAATGCGCCCAGATACGCAGTATTTT
NA,TRBJ2-3,TRBV14,NA,CASSQDLVRADTQYF,TGTGCCAGCAGCCAAGATCTCGTCAGGGCGGATACGCAGTATTTT
many,TRBJ2-2,TRBV24-1,TRBD1,CATSGTGITGELFF,TGTGCCACCTCCGGGACAGGGATCACCGGGGAGCTGTTTTTT
NA,TRBJ1-2,TRBV6-5,TRBD1,CATPCRDRVGYTF,TGTGCCACCCCCTGTCGGGACAGGGTTGGCTACACCTTC
NA,TRBJ1-5,TRBV18,NA,CASSPARGWYFDQPQHF,TGTGCCAGCTCACCGGCAAGGGGCTGGTATTTCGATCAGCCCCAGCATTTT
NA,TRBJ1-2,TRBV7-2,TRBD1,CASSTDRGPYGYTF,TGTGCCAGCAGCACGGACAGGGGGCCCTATGGCTACACCTTC
few,TRBJ1-2,TRBV7-2,NA,CASSLDGIYGYTF,TGTGCCAGCAGCTTGGACGGGATCTATGGCTACACCTTC
NA,TRBJ2-1,TRBV5-1,NA,CASSLASQGNYNEQFF,TGCGCCAGCAGCTTGGCCTCGCAGGGGAATTACAATGAGCAGTTCTTC
NA,TRBJ2-2,TRBV9,NA,CASSRLGSPNAGELFF,TGTGCCAGCAGCCGGTTGGGCAGCCCAAACGCCGGGGAGCTGTTTTTT
NA,TRBJ1-1,TRBV11-2,NA,CASSPRVDTEAFF,TGTGCCAGCAGCCCGAGGGTTGACACTGAAGCTTTCTTT
once,TRBJ1-5,TRBV30,NA,CAWSGLSANQPQHF,TGTGCCTGGAGTGGGCTAAGCGCAAATCAGCCCCAGCATTTT
NA,TRBJ1-2,TRBV6-5,TRBD1,CASSYRGDRAYGYTF,TGTGCCAGCAGTTACAGAGGGGACAGGGCCTATGGCTACACCTTC